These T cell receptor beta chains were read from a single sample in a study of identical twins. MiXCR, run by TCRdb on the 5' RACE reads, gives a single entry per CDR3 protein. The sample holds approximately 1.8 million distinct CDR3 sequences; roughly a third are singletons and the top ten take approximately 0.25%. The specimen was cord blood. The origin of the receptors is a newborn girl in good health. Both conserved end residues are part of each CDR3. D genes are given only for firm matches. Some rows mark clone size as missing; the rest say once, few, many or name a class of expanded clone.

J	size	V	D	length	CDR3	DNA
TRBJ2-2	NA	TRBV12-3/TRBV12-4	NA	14	CASSLAVGAGELFF	TGTGCCAGCAGTTTAGCGGTGGGGGCCGGGGAGCTGTTTTTT
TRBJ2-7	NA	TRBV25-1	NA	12	CASSESPGEQYF	TGTGCCAGCAGTGAATCGCCGGGCGAGCAGTACTTC
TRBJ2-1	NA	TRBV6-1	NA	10	CASSGYEQFF	TGTGCCAGCAGTGGGTACGAGCAGTTCTTC
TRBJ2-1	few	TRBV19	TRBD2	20	CASSTTPLYAGGGSYNEQFF	TGTGCCAGTAGTACGACACCTCTTTATGCGGGAGGGGGGTCCTACAATGAGCAGTTCTTC
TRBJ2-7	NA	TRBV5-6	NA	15	CASRAGPGHSYEQYF	TGTGCCAGCAGGGCAGGGCCAGGGCACTCCTACGAGCAGTACTTC
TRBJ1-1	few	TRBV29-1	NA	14	CSVVGKGLNTEAFF	TGCAGCGTTGTTGGCAAAGGATTGAACACTGAAGCTTTCTTT
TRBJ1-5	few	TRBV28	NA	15	CASSFFAISNQPQHF	TGTGCCAGCAGTTTTTTTGCAATCAGCAATCAGCCCCAGCATTTT
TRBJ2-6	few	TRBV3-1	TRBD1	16	CASSPPRGTGANVLTF	TGTGCCAGCAGCCCCCCCAGGGGGACCGGGGCCAACGTCCTGACTTTC
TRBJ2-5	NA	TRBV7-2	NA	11	CASSLPLEQYF	TGTGCCAGCAGCTTACCACTTGAGCAGTACTTC
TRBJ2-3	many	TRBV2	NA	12	CASSRGGGTQYF	TGTGCCAGCAGTAGGGGTGGGGGAACGCAGTATTTT
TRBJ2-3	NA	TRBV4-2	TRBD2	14	CASSPVGEGDTQYF	TGTGCCAGCAGCCCGGTAGGGGAGGGAGATACGCAGTATTTT
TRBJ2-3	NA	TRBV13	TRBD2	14	CASIGTSSPDTQYF	TGTGCCAGCATCGGGACTAGCTCACCGGATACGCAGTATTTT
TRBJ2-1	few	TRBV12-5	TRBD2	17	CASGYKRPGLAGAEEFF	TGTGCTAGTGGCTACAAACGACCGGGACTAGCGGGAGCGGAGGAGTTCTTC
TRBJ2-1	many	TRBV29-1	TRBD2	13	CSVGGSSYNEQFF	TGCAGCGTTGGCGGGAGCTCCTACAATGAGCAGTTCTTC
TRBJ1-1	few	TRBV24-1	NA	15	CATSDFPGLGTEAFF	TGTGCCACCAGTGATTTTCCAGGGTTGGGGACTGAAGCTTTCTTT
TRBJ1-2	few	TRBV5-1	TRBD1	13	CASRDRVVDGYTF	TGCGCCAGCCGGGACAGGGTAGTCGACGGCTACACCTTC
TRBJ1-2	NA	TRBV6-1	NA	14	CASSDGGSSYGYTF	TGTGCCAGCAGTGATGGGGGTTCCTCCTATGGCTACACCTTC
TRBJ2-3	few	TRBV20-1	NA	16	CSARDPLASLTDTQYF	TGCAGTGCTAGAGATCCTCTAGCCTCCCTCACAGATACGCAGTATTTT
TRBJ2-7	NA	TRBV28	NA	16	CASSSVTTGNSYEQYF	TGTGCCAGCAGTTCCGTCACGACAGGAAACTCCTACGAGCAGTACTTC
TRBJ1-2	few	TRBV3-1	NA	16	CASSQDVLNGGNGYTF	TGTGCCAGCAGCCAAGATGTCCTAAACGGAGGAAATGGCTACACCTTC
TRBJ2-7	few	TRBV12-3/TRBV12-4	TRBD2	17	CASSSGTSGEGIYEQYF	TGTGCCAGCAGTTCCGGGACTAGCGGGGAGGGGATATACGAGCAGTACTTC
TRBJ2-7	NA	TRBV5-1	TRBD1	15	CASSLSGTGGSEQYF	TGCGCCAGCAGCTTGTCCGGGACAGGGGGTAGCGAGCAGTACTTC
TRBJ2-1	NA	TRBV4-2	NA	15	CASSQYREPYNEQFF	TGTGCCAGCAGCCAATACCGGGAGCCGTACAATGAGCAGTTCTTC
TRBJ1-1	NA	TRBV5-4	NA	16	CASSLGLTRLNTEAFF	TGTGCCAGCAGCTTGGGACTAACAAGACTGAACACTGAAGCTTTCTTT
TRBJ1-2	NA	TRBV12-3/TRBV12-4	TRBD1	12	CASRDGQGGYTF	TGTGCCAGCAGGGACGGACAGGGGGGCTACACCTTC
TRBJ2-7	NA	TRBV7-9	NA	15	CASSLDSRPLYEQYF	TGTGCCAGCAGCTTGGACAGCCGTCCCCTTTACGAGCAGTACTTC
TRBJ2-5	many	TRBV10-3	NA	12	CAISESVETQYF	TGTGCCATCAGTGAGTCGGTAGAGACCCAGTACTTC
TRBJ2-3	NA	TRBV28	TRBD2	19	CASSPSLGRLATPTDTQYF	TGTGCCAGCAGTCCAAGTCTGGGCCGACTAGCGACTCCCACAGATACGCAGTATTTT
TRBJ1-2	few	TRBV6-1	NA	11	CATTAFYGYTF	TGTGCCACCACAGCCTTCTATGGCTACACCTTC